Each of the 30 T cell receptor beta chains below was sequenced from the same sample in a study of blood T cell repertoires in COVID-19. Generated by immunoSEQ multiplex PCR, the TCRdb table keeps only in-frame clones and is missing some. The profile shows tens of thousands of clones, roughly 89% of them singletons. Specimen: peripheral blood. The receptors were gathered from a man in his 60s with active COVID-19.

The chain links TRBV6-5 to TRBJ2-5; D possibly corresponds to TRBD2 (7 bases). Trimming took off 9 bases at V and 3 bases at J, with 20 bases between the two ends. CDR1 and CDR2 from the germline V gene are MNHEY and SVGAGI. The CDR3 totals 15 residues. The CDR3 DNA follows: TGTGCCAGTGGGGGGAAGGGGGGGCCAGAAGAGACCCAGTACTTC. Its translation is CASGGKGGPEETQYF.

The genes are TRBV7-9 and TRBJ2-1; D not resolved. With 8 bases removed from V and 7 bases from J, the gap between germline ends came to 12 bases. The CDR3 is 12 amino acids. CDR1 and CDR2 from the germline V gene are SEHNR and FQNEAQ (reference sequence). Here the CDR3 DNA reads TGTGCCAGCCGTGCGACTTATAATGAGCAGTTCTTC. It yields the protein CASRATYNEQFF.

This rearrangement joins TRBV7-3 to TRBJ2-3; 10 bases agree with TRBD2. Germline V gives CDR1 SGHTA, CDR2 FQGTGA. There are 15 residues in the CDR3. V shed 5 bases, J shed 4 bases, and the junction held 6 bases outside the gene matches. DNA for the CDR3: TGTGCCAGCAGCCGGACTAGCGGAGGCGCAGATACGCAGTATTTT. It is translated as CASSRTSGGADTQYF.

The V gene is TRBV29-1, the J gene TRBJ1-2, with 9 bases aligning to TRBD1. The CDR3 consists of 14 residues. V shed 1 base, J shed 2 bases, and the junction held 2 bases outside the gene matches. Germline lookup yields CDR1 SQVTM and CDR2 ANQGSEA. CDR3 in amino acids: CSVEGGQGNYGYTF. CDR3 DNA: TGCAGCGTTGAAGGGGGACAGGGAAACTATGGCTACACCTTC.

The rearrangement joins TRBV7-2 to TRBJ2-1; D is ambiguous. The CDR3 runs to 11 residues. The germline CDR1 and CDR2 sequences are SGHTA and FQGNSA. Trimming took 1 base from V and 10 from J, leaving 5 bases between them. CDR3 DNA: TGTGCCAGCAGCTTAGTTCGGGAGCAGTTCTTC. Protein product: CASSLVREQFF.

This clone was seen just once. The rearrangement links TRBV5-1 to TRBJ2-3; a weak D match, TRBD2 (7 bases). CDR1 SGHRS and CDR2 YFSETQ come from the germline V gene. The CDR3 has 14 amino acids. V lost 5 bases, J lost 6 bases, and 16 bases lay in between. CDR3 coding DNA: TGCGCCAGCAGTTCAGGGGCGGGAGTGGATACGCAGTATTTT. Residues: CASSSGAGVDTQYF.

The rearrangement joins TRBV11-1 to TRBJ1-1, with a possible D match to TRBD1 (5 bases). The CDR3 has 13 residues. Germline CDR1 SGHAT, CDR2 FQDESV (reference sequence). Trimming took off 5 bases at V and 1 base at J, with 8 bases between the two ends. The CDR3 sequence is CASSRDRNTEAFF. For the CDR3, the DNA is TGTGCCAGCAGCCGCGACAGGAACACTGAAGCTTTCTTT.

The chain recombines TRBV7-2 with TRBJ2-7; 7 bases agree with TRBD1. The CDR3 sequence is 14 residues long. Germline V gene lookup returns CDR1 SGHTA and CDR2 FQGNSA. Trimming took 1 base from V and 6 from J; bases not matched to a gene: 6. The CDR3 DNA reads as TGTGCCAGCAGCTTAGGAGGGGGCGGGCGCGAGCAGTACTTC. This codes for CASSLGGGGREQYF.

This clone showed up just once. The chain carries TRBV6-1 and TRBJ1-3, with D unclear. The CDR3 has 17 amino acids. Germline loops: CDR1 MNHNS, CDR2 SASEGT. With 7 bases removed from V and 0 bases from J, the gap between germline ends came to 19 bases. CDR3 loop: CASIDIREAHSGNTIYF. DNA of the CDR3: TGTGCCAGCATTGATATTCGGGAGGCCCACTCTGGAAACACCATATATTTT.

The genes are TRBV9 and TRBJ2-1, with 13 bases identical to TRBD2. CDR1 and CDR2 (germline): SGDLS, YYNGEE. Trimming removed 4 bases from V and 4 bases from J; junction bases left unmatched: 2. The length of the CDR3 is 15 residues. In DNA, the CDR3 is TGTGCCAGCAGCACGGGACTAGCGGGGTACAATGAGCAGTTCTTC. Amino acid sequence: CASSTGLAGYNEQFF.

The chain recombines TRBV4-2 with TRBJ2-3, with TRBD1 matching over 8 bases. This CDR3 has 17 residues. CDR1 is LGHNA, CDR2 YNFKEQ, per germline. Trimming cost V 5 bases and J 5 bases; bases outside gene matches: 15. This CDR3 is CASSSTWTGQIGDTQYF. In DNA form, the CDR3 reads TGTGCCAGCAGCTCCACCTGGACAGGGCAGATTGGAGATACGCAGTATTTT.

This clone appeared once. The chain recombines TRBV9 with TRBJ1-5; possible D gene TRBD1, 5 bases. The CDR3 is 15 amino acids. Trimming shortened V by 0 bases and J by 2 bases, and 9 bases separated the two germline ends. The V gene's germline CDR1 is SGDLS and CDR2 YYNGEE. The CDR3 loop reads CASSVDRYGNQPQHF. The CDR3 nucleotides read TGTGCCAGCAGCGTAGACAGGTATGGCAATCAGCCCCAGCATTTT.

V usage is TRBV5-4 and J usage is TRBJ2-7; 8 bases align to TRBD1. The CDR3 runs to 15 residues. The trim removed 4 bases at V and 0 bases at J, leaving 6 bases unmatched. Per the germline V gene, CDR1 is SGHNT and CDR2 is YYREEE (reference sequence). The CDR3 DNA is TGTGCCAGCAGCCGACCTACAGGGGGCTCCTACGAGCAGTACTTC. It specifies CASSRPTGGSYEQYF.

The chain employs TRBV3-1 (or the pseudogene TRBV3-2) and TRBJ2-5, with TRBD1 as a possible D gene (5 bases). Germline CDR1 LGHDT, CDR2 YNNKEL (reference sequence). The CDR3 totals 13 residues. V was pared by 4 bases and J by 2 bases, with 8 bases between. The CDR3 spells CASSLRTQETQYF. The CDR3 nucleotides are TGTGCCAGCAGCCTCCGGACACAAGAGACCCAGTACTTC.

The CDR3 DNA reads TGCAGCGTTGCGTCCTCCTACAATGAGCAGTTCTTC. Residues: CSVASSYNEQFF. The chain is built from TRBV29-1 and TRBJ2-1; no clear D gene. This CDR3 has 12 amino acids. Germline lookup yields CDR1 SQVTM and CDR2 ANQGSEA. V was cut by 4 bases and J by 0 bases, with 4 bases left in between.

This chain joins TRBV7-6 and TRBJ2-7, with a tentative D call TRBD1 (6 bases). The CDR3 totals 16 residues. Germline V lookup: CDR1 SGHVS, CDR2 FNYEAQ. Trimming shortened V by 1 base and J by 0 bases, and 13 bases separated the two germline ends. The CDR3 sequence: CASSLGGQGNSYEQYF. The DNA for the CDR3 is TGTGCCAGCAGCTTAGGCGGGCAGGGGAACTCCTACGAGCAGTACTTC. Drawing the rest from reference TRBV7-6 and TRBJ2-7, the complete variable domain is GAGVSQSPRYKVTKRGQDVALRCDPISGHVSLYWYRQALGQGPEFLTYFNYEAQQDKSGLPNDRFSAERPEGSISTLTIQRTEQRDSAMYRCASSLGGQGNSYEQYFGPGTRLTVT.

The chain carries TRBV28 and TRBJ2-3; 13 positions agree with TRBD2. The germline gives CDR1 MDHEN, CDR2 SYDVKM. V dropped 3 bases and J dropped 5; count of bases not matched to a gene: 8. There are 17 residues in the CDR3. The CDR3 DNA reads TGTGCCAGCAGTTTGACGGGACTAGCGGGAATCATAGATACGCAGTATTTT. Translation gives CASSLTGLAGIIDTQYF.

V usage is TRBV7-8 and J usage is TRBJ1-2, with D possibly matching TRBD1 (5 bases). The CDR3 sequence is 16 residues long. Between the trimmed V and J ends, which lost 1 base and 6 bases, there was a span of 18 bases. CDR1 and CDR2 (germline): SGHVS, FQNEAQ. The CDR3 loop is CASSLVRRGRGDGYTF. The CDR3 nucleotides are TGTGCCAGCAGCTTAGTCCGGCGGGGACGGGGAGATGGCTACACCTTC.

V is TRBV19 and J is TRBJ1-4; TRBD1 matches 11 bases. Losses at the gene ends were 7 bases for V and 7 bases for J; bases not matched to a gene: 8. CDR1 and CDR2 (germline): LNHDA, SQIVND (reference sequence). This CDR3 contains 15 residues. In DNA form, the CDR3 reads TGTGCCAGTATTGGGCCGGGACAGGGGGGTGAAAAACTGTTTTTT. It yields the protein CASIGPGQGGEKLFF.

The DNA of the CDR3 is TGTGCCATCAGTGAAAGGAGGGACAATGAGCAGTTCTTC. This encodes CAISERRDNEQFF. The rearrangement links TRBV10-3 to TRBJ2-1; maybe TRBD2 (6 bases). CDR1 and CDR2 from the germline V gene are ENHRY and SYGVKD. The ends were cut back, 3 bases at V and 5 bases at J, with 8 bases in the middle. This CDR3 is 13 amino acids long.

This chain links TRBV6-4 with TRBJ1-1; unclear D gene. The CDR3 extends over 13 amino acids. Germline loops: CDR1 MRHNA, CDR2 SNTAGT. Trimming pared 0 bases from V and 11 bases from J, leaving 13 bases between. The CDR3 spells CASSDSTGVRAFF. The DNA of the CDR3 is TGTGCCAGCAGTGACTCGACCGGCGTCAGGGCTTTCTTT.

The V gene is TRBV5-4, the J gene TRBJ1-1, with 11 bases identical to TRBD1. Germline V lookup: CDR1 SGHNT, CDR2 YYREEE (reference sequence). The CDR3 spans 14 residues. J lost 3 bases, V lost 3 bases, and 1 base had no gene match. CDR3 nucleotides: TGTGCCAGCAGCTCGGGACAGGGGGACACTGAAGCTTTCTTT. This gives the protein CASSSGQGDTEAFF.

The chain links TRBV6-5 to TRBJ1-3; D perhaps matches TRBD1 (5 bases). V was shortened by 6 bases and J by 0 bases, with 12 bases between the two germline ends. The CDR3 length is 15 residues. The germline V gene has CDR1 MNHEY and CDR2 SVGAGI. The CDR3 spells CASSFDRSSGNTIYF. The CDR3, as DNA: TGTGCCAGCAGCTTCGACAGATCCTCTGGAAACACCATATATTTT.

V and J are TRBV3-1 (or the pseudogene TRBV3-2) and TRBJ2-7, with D maybe TRBD1 (5 bases). Germline CDR1 reads LGHDT; CDR2 reads YNNKEL (reference sequence). The ends were cut back, 1 base at V and 4 bases at J, with 11 bases in the middle. CDR3 length equals 14 residues. CDR3 sequence (DNA): TGTGCCAGCAGCCAAGGGGGCAGGGTGTACGAGCAGTACTTC. The encoded protein is CASSQGGRVYEQYF.

The CDR3 bases are TGTGCCAGCAGCTTAGAGGTGGGGGGTGTAACCTACGAGCAGTACTTC. This codes for CASSLEVGGVTYEQYF. The chain couples TRBV11-2 to TRBJ2-7; D may be TRBD2 (6 bases). Between the trimmed V and J ends, which lost 0 bases and 2 bases, there was a span of 14 bases. The CDR3 has 16 residues. In germline, CDR1 is SGHAT, CDR2 FQNNGV.

The rearrangement joins TRBV29-1 to TRBJ2-7, with 10 nucleotides matching TRBD2. Germline CDR1 is SQVTM and CDR2 is ANQGSEA. This CDR3 region has 14 residues. The ends lost 6 bases at V and 3 bases at J; junction bases unmatched: 8. CDR3 DNA sequence: TGCAGCGTGTGGTCGGGGACTAGCGACTACGAGCAGTACTTC. Its protein product is CSVWSGTSDYEQYF.

The V call is TRBV28, the J call TRBJ2-5; a possible D gene is TRBD1 (5 bases). Germline V gene data show CDR1 as MDHEN and CDR2 as SYDVKM. The V end lost 3 bases, the J end lost 5 bases, and 19 bases lay between the germline ends. The CDR3 has 16 amino acids. CDR3: CASSFLPRGGFETQYF. The CDR3 DNA reads as TGTGCCAGCAGTTTTCTCCCAAGGGGCGGTTTTGAGACCCAGTACTTC.

This sequence joins TRBV21-1 and TRBJ1-5. TRBV21-1 is shown as a pseudogene. This CDR3 region has 13 residues. The CDR3 coding sequence is TGTGCCAGCAGCAAACTACCGACGGGAACCCAGCATTTT. Translating gives CASSKLPTGTQHF.

The CDR3 sequence is CASSIRGDYSNQPQHF. The CDR3 nucleotides read TGTGCCAGTAGTATCAGAGGGGACTATAGCAATCAGCCCCAGCATTTT. The V gene is TRBV19, the J gene TRBJ1-5, with a possible D match to TRBD1 (5 bases). The V gene lost 3 bases and the J gene lost 0 bases, with 12 bases spanning the gap. The V gene's germline CDR1 is LNHDA and CDR2 SQIVND (reference sequence). This CDR3 has 16 residues.

In DNA form, the CDR3 reads TGTGCCAGCAGCCCCGGGTCCGTTCAAGAGACCCAGTACTTC. Residues: CASSPGSVQETQYF. This chain uses TRBV7-3 with TRBJ2-5; D not certain. CDR1 SGHTA and CDR2 FQGTGA come from the germline V gene. Trimming stripped 5 bases from V and 2 bases from J, with 12 bases between. The CDR3 is 14 residues long.